Listed here is a single T cell receptor (beta chain). The specificity of this receptor is unknown. Base-call qualities are not available, and no considerably larger clone is one nucleotide away. This sample includes further DNA sequences coding for the same CDR3. These data come from a study of cytomegalovirus exposure and HLA in healthy donors (dated by TCRdb to 2015 to 2018). Looking at the study overall: An earlier analysis of some 500 of the donors reported 276 Gb of sequence data and 120 million or so unique TCR beta sequences from about 179 million T cells. Several DR-DQ haplotypes were treated as single units for association and clustering because of strong linkage in the cohort. The genetic ancestry cluster associated with self-reported Caucasian donors included 81% of the 300 to 450 genotyped donors. An earlier analysis of more than 450 of the donors used high-throughput TCR beta sequencing to judge whether each TCR beta V gene segment behaved as functional or pseudogenic. A later analysis re-analyzed previously published TCR beta repertoires from 500 to 700 donors and added high-resolution HLA genotyping to study TCR occurrence patterns. Donor age, sex, ethnicity and CMV serostatus were compiled together with the repertoire data. Roughly 300 gigabases of sequencing data and tens of millions of unique TCR sequences were included in an early release covering several hundred HLA-typed donors. Rather than drawing on any new phenotypic data, the later analysis identified candidate immune exposures from TCR beta sequences and the way those sequences occurred across donors. The study aimed to test whether signatures of past pathogen exposure could be identified by cataloging public T cell receptors. All discovery cohort repertoires had been generated on a single sequencing platform. The number of typed donors differed by locus: 629-630 for A, B, C, DRB1 and DQB1; approximately 530 for DQA1; approximately 610 for DPA1; and roughly 470 for DPB1. Among around 400 genotyped donors of the cohort, an average of approximately 230,000 unique TCR beta nucleotide sequences were sequenced per donor, about a sixth of them non-productive. To predict cytomegalovirus infection status, the study combined high-throughput TCR immunosequencing, statistical association of individual TCRs with disease status, and machine learning. HLA typing covered class I and class II loci at four-digit resolution. In addition to the first cohort of 666 subjects, a separate validation cohort of over 90 different subjects was used. The study used immunosequencing to profile the T cell repertoires of some 600 subjects and linked those repertoires to cytomegalovirus serostatus. A later genetic analysis used genome-wide SNP genotypes for about 65% of the roughly 670 donors, treating that subset as a discovery cohort. Summary of the overall study and its limitations: It was suggested by the authors that the approach could potentially be generalized to other disease states and immunological phenotypes. According to a later analysis, most CMV-associated TCR beta chains appeared to be HLA-restricted, and the HLA associations seemed to be driven largely by CMV exposure. Strong co-occurrence of HLA alleles, especially DR and DQ, made assigning TCR associations to individual alleles difficult. Because some donors lacked HLA typing at each locus, the association tests relied only on the typed subset. Several of the top co-occurrence clusters appeared to be linked to parvovirus B19, influenza, CMV and Epstein-Barr virus, according to a later analysis. Specific HLA alleles were associated with 16,951 TCR beta sequences at a false discovery rate of 0.05 in a later analysis. This cohort had only TCR beta chains sequenced, and the lack of alpha or paired-chain data limited which features could be detected. Correlated functional status among segregating V segments might be attributable to linkage disequilibrium, but an unknown experimental factor could not be ruled out. The classifier was reported to diagnose cytomegalovirus status with high specificity and sensitivity in both the original and validation cohorts. A later genetic analysis associated a missense DCLRE1C variant with V-gene and J-gene trimming of TCR beta chains, and an independent cohort replicated the association. Over 15 rarely observed V segments, including chromosome 9 orphons, were excluded from the earlier analysis of about 500 of the donors because counts were too low. While some public TCRs were present in many individuals, most TCR sequences turned up only very rarely across donors. A further reported finding was that TCR beta sequences accurately predicted the HLA-A and HLA-B alleles for most subjects in the first cohort. The study listed 164 TCR beta chains as associated with cytomegalovirus. A later genetic analysis reported fewer N-insertions in productive TCRs among donors in an Asian-associated ancestry cluster than the roughly 670-donor mean. A later analysis found that HLA-associated TCR beta chains were more clonally expanded and had lower generation probabilities than equally common non-associated chains. For the cohort, immune exposure information was limited to CMV serostatus. In vitro tests confirmed that a few of the cytomegalovirus-associated TCR beta chains recognize cytomegalovirus antigens. In a later analysis, TCR association rates were found to vary across HLA loci, with the most associated TCRs seen for DRB1 alleles and the fewest for HLA-C alleles. A cluster of highly shared sequence variants was judged likely to represent a technical artifact of the sequencing pipeline. The presence/absence analyses assumed that sequencing depth was roughly uniform across donors, and that assumption may not be true. An earlier analysis of approximately 600 of the donors showed that most TCR beta V segments appeared in productive rearrangements either about 87% or about 30% of the time, which broadly matched IMGT annotations. Because the 87-base-pair reads could not distinguish some IMGT-functional V segments, including TRBV6-2 and TRBV6-3, those segments were excluded.

The cohort consisted of approximately 690 healthy bone marrow donors. At the time of sampling, every cohort member was nominally healthy, though immune exposures that went unrecorded were likely present. The donor was CMV seronegative and belonged to the group of roughly 330 seronegative cohort members. Every donor gave a peripheral blood sample, and the peripheral blood mononuclear cells from that sample were used for TCR beta sequencing. Genomic DNA was extracted from the blood cell samples with the Qiagen DNeasy Blood Extraction Kit. CDR1 and CDR2 were assigned from the germline V gene as SGHTA and FQGNSA. The CDR3 holds 13 amino acids from the cysteine to the phenylalanine. Just CDR3 DNA is preserved here, 39 bases in frame from base 1. Germline trimming: 5 bases from V, 1 base from J; junction bases outside gene matches: 1. Library prep was done by the immunoSEQ multiplex PCR assay. For the multiplex PCR, a mixture combining 60 forward primers for TCR Vbeta segments and 13 reverse primers for TCR Jbeta segments was used. Amplification of the CDR3 region of rearranged TCR beta genes was performed with a multiplex PCR assay on genomic DNA. Amplified TCR beta libraries were sequenced as 87-base-pair reads on the Illumina HiSeq System. The study's own analysis went as follows. In a later analysis, some 80 million unique TCR beta chains were counted across the roughly 670 repertoires, and roughly 11 million of these chains were shared by at least two donors. Raw reads were error-corrected and collapsed into unique sequences with a nearest-neighbor algorithm that merged closely related sequences to remove PCR and sequencing errors. CDR3 sequences were aligned to IMGT reference sequences to assign V, D and J gene segments. For a sequence to be retained, at least a six-nucleotide match to both a V gene segment and a J gene segment was required. Rearrangements were classified as productive when the CDR3 lacked stop codons and remained in frame with V and J, and all other rearrangements were classified as non-productive. Following IMGT convention, CDR3 was defined as the stretch from the second conserved V-encoded cysteine to the conserved J-encoded phenylalanine. The earlier analysis of some 600 of the donors excluded sequences that lacked an unambiguous match to a single V gene segment. In an earlier analysis of about 590 of the donors, a V segment was called functional when productive rearrangements were above 56.7%, and segregating when the standard deviation between donors exceeded 5%. A statistical classification framework was built for diagnosing cytomegalovirus status from the catalog of TCR beta chain sequences. A later analysis assigned V and J genes by comparing TCR nucleotide sequences with IMGT/GENE-DB human TR gene sequences. A later analysis assigned CDR3 sequences and most-parsimonious VDJ recombination scenarios with the TCRdist pipeline. In a later analysis, each TCR beta chain was defined by its CDR3 amino acid sequence together with its V-gene family, and reads lacking a unique V-gene family were excluded. To address suspected cross-contamination and a sequencing artifact, a later analysis removed 592 highly shared, low-generation-probability nucleotide sequences. In a later analysis, a clonal expansion index for each public chain was calculated from normalized within-repertoire ranks of inferred template counts. In a later analysis, generation probabilities were computed with a VDJ recombination model fitted to out-of-frame rearrangements, and the resulting probabilities were checked against IGoR. A later analysis scored TCR-TCR, TCR-HLA and TCR-CMV co-occurrence with hypergeometric tests, applying a repertoire-size bias correction to TCR pairs. A later analysis estimated false discovery rates by permuting HLA or CMV assignments 20 times. In a later analysis, co-occurring TCRs were grouped with DBSCAN, and TCRdist sequence similarity was added when clustering was performed within HLA-allele-positive subsets. Repertoires with fewer than 30,000 or more than 120,000 public chains, plus five repertoires with anomalous nucleotide sharing, were excluded from co-occurrence clustering. TCRdb mirrors the immuneACCESS table, restricted to in-frame sequences. Some clones are absent from its copies; in checked studies, under half trace to an unresolved V gene, and the reason for the others is unknown. From that table come the V and J calls and clone size; the DNA was used to work out D and trimming. The sample table records 150,000 or so clones; roughly 75% of these occur just once. Together, the top ten hold around 2.6% of the sample.

The sequenced sample was PBMCs. The receptor chain draws on TRBV7-2 and TRBJ1-1, with 7 middle bases fitting TRBD1. The origin of this receptor is a female donor in good health and CMV-seronegative. In nucleotide form, the sequence is TGTGCCAGCAGCCGACAGGGGAACACTGAAGCTTTCTTT. Its protein product is CASSRQGNTEAFF.